The rows below give T cell receptor beta chains drawn from one sample of a study of blood T cell repertoires in COVID-19. TCRdb's copy holds only in-frame clones and misses some; the assay was immunoSEQ multiplex PCR. The table includes 25,000 to 30,000 clones, 76% detected once. What was sequenced was peripheral blood. The receptors come from a man aged 65 to 79 with acute or convalescent COVID-19. CDR3s include the opening cysteine and the closing phenylalanine or tryptophan. D genes are given only for firm matches. Rows may omit the clone size; those that give it use once, few, many or a size class.

D: TRBD1; length: 13; size: NA; V: TRBV6-2/TRBV6-3; J: TRBJ1-2; CDR3: CASSRSGQGTYTF; DNA: TGTGCCAGCAGCCGCAGTGGACAGGGGACCTACACCTTC
D: TRBD1; length: 13; size: NA; V: TRBV12-3/TRBV12-4; J: TRBJ2-3; CDR3: CASRGQGIDTQYF; DNA: TGTGCCAGCAGGGGACAGGGCATAGATACGCAGTATTTT
D: TRBD2; length: 15; size: NA; V: TRBV9; J: TRBJ2-2; CDR3: CASSASGARAGELFF; DNA: TGTGCCAGCAGCGCTAGCGGGGCCAGGGCTGGGGAGCTGTTTTTT
D: TRBD2; length: 15; size: NA; V: TRBV5-1; J: TRBJ2-3; CDR3: CASSSQRGGTDTQYF; DNA: TGCGCCAGCAGCTCACAGCGGGGGGGCACAGATACGCAGTATTTT
D: NA; length: 17; size: few; V: TRBV7-8; J: TRBJ1-5; CDR3: CASSLEHQGLRGQPQHF; DNA: TGTGCCAGCAGCTTAGAGCACCAGGGGCTTCGGGGTCAGCCCCAGCATTTT
D: NA; length: 13; size: NA; V: TRBV6-1; J: TRBJ1-1; CDR3: CASSEEEGTEAFF; DNA: TGTGCCAGCAGTGAAGAAGAGGGAACTGAAGCTTTCTTT
D: TRBD2; length: 14; size: NA; V: TRBV6-5; J: TRBJ2-7; CDR3: CASSRGLAGIEQYF; DNA: TGTGCCAGCAGTCGAGGACTAGCGGGGATCGAGCAGTACTTC
D: TRBD1; length: 16; size: NA; V: TRBV6-2/TRBV6-3; J: TRBJ2-7; CDR3: CASSYSTGGVLHEQYF; DNA: TGTGCCAGCAGTTACTCGACAGGGGGAGTACTCCACGAGCAGTACTTC
D: NA; length: 15; size: NA; V: TRBV5-4; J: TRBJ2-6; CDR3: CASNFRVPGANVLTF; DNA: TGTGCCAGCAACTTTAGAGTGCCTGGGGCCAACGTCCTGACTTTC
D: TRBD1; length: 15; size: NA; V: TRBV18; J: TRBJ2-7; CDR3: CASSPGTGNPYEQYF; DNA: TGTGCCAGCTCACCTGGGACAGGGAATCCCTACGAGCAGTACTTC
D: TRBD1; length: 15; size: few; V: TRBV7-2; J: TRBJ1-4; CDR3: CASSFSTGGLRKLFF; DNA: TGTGCCAGCAGCTTTTCGACAGGGGGCTTGCGAAAACTGTTTTTT
D: TRBD1; length: 15; size: NA; V: TRBV5-4; J: TRBJ1-2; CDR3: CASSAGTETSYGYTF; DNA: TGTGCCAGCAGCGCAGGGACAGAAACTTCCTATGGCTACACCTTC
D: TRBD1; length: 15; size: NA; V: TRBV7-2; J: TRBJ1-3; CDR3: CASSFRGQGGNTIYF; DNA: TGTGCCAGCAGCTTTAGGGGGCAAGGTGGAAACACCATATATTTT
D: TRBD1; length: 16; size: NA; V: TRBV7-2; J: TRBJ1-2; CDR3: CASSQRAGTGLVGYTF; DNA: TGTGCCAGCAGTCAAAGAGCCGGGACAGGATTAGTTGGCTACACCTTC
D: NA; length: 16; size: NA; V: TRBV7-9; J: TRBJ2-1; CDR3: CASSAWGGQLYNEQFF; DNA: TGTGCCAGCAGTGCTTGGGGCGGACAGTTATACAATGAGCAGTTCTTC
D: TRBD2; length: 20; size: NA; V: TRBV5-1; J: TRBJ2-1; CDR3: CASSYSLAGASLSTLGGQFF; DNA: TGCGCCAGCAGCTATAGCCTAGCGGGAGCGTCCTTATCTACCCTAGGGGGGCAGTTCTTC
D: NA; length: 15; size: NA; V: TRBV6-2/TRBV6-3; J: TRBJ2-1; CDR3: CASSYTETGINEQFF; DNA: TGTGCCAGCAGTTACACCGAGACAGGAATCAATGAGCAGTTCTTC
D: NA; length: 12; size: NA; V: TRBV18; J: TRBJ1-4; CDR3: CASRGTEEKLFF; DNA: TGTGCCAGCCGGGGGACGGAAGAAAAACTGTTTTTT